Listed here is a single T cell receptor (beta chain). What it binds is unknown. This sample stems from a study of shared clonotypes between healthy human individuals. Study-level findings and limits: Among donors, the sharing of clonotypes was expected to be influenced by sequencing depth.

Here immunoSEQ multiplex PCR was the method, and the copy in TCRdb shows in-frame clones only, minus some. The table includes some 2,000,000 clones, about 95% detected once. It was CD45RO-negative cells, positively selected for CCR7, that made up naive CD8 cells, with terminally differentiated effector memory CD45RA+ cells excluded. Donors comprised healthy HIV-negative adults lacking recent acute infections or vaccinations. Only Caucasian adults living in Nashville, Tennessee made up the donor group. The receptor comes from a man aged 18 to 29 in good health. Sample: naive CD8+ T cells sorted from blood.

Here the CDR3 DNA reads TGTGCCAGCAGTGATTACGGTTCCTACGAGCAGTACTTC. Translation: CASSDYGSYEQYF. The V call is TRBV2, the J call TRBJ2-7; no clear D gene. The V end lost 3 bases, the J end lost 1 base, and 7 bases lay between the germline ends. Germline V gives CDR1 SNHLY, CDR2 FYNNEI. The CDR3 has 13 residues.